Below, 17 T cell receptor beta chains from the same sample are listed, as sequenced in a study of read filtering for tumor transcriptome and immune sequencing. Molecular barcoded adaptors covering alpha/delta and beta/gamma chains were used on 400 to 450 ng RNA. TCRdb redid the calling of the reads with MiXCR, one entry per CDR3 protein. The data contain over 45,000 distinct CDR3 sequences, 9.5% to 15% of them singletons. Sequenced input: a population of CD138-negative cells sorted from bone marrow. Receptors were obtained from a donor aged 40 or over with multiple myeloma.

The chain links TRBV6-2 or TRBV6-3 to TRBJ1-5; TRBD1 might be the D (5 bases). This CDR3 comprises 12 residues. Germline CDR1 and CDR2: MNHEY and SVGEGT. Trimming pared 7 bases from V and 4 bases from J, leaving 8 bases between. CDR3 coding DNA: TGTGCCAGCAAGGAGGGGAATCAGCCCCAGCATTTT. This codes for CASKEGNQPQHF.

This clonotype appeared a single time. It is likely a read error: a sequence one base away is far more abundant. The chain is built from TRBV12-3 or TRBV12-4 and TRBJ1-1; weak D call: TRBD1 (6 bases). Trimming stripped 3 bases from V and 9 bases from J, with 11 bases between. The CDR3 is made up of 12 amino acids. DNA for the CDR3: TGTGCCAGCAGTTTGTGGGACAACAAAGCTTTCTTT. Encoded protein: CASSLWDNKAFF.

Concerning this clonotype itself: A far larger clone differs by one base, so this is likely a read error. Likely a read error: the CDR3 ends without its conserved phenylalanine or tryptophan. V gene TRBV11-2 combines with J gene TRBJ1-1; 7 bases are shared with TRBD1. Germline loops: CDR1 SGHAT, CDR2 FQNNGV. The CDR3 is 15 amino acids. V trimming: 1 base; J trimming: 2 bases; junction bases outside the gene matches: 4. CDR3 amino acids: CASSLAGTENTEAFL. DNA of the CDR3: TGTGCCAGCAGCTTAGCCGGGACAGAAAACACTGAAGCTTTCCTT.

This clonotype was seen only once. Possible read error: a much larger clone is one base away. This chain connects TRBV4-2 to TRBJ1-1; weak D call: TRBD1 (6 bases). The germline gives CDR1 LGHNA, CDR2 YNFKEQ. The CDR3 is made up of 16 amino acids. CDR3 DNA: TGCGCCAGCAGCCACACCCTAGGGGAGAGGGACACTGAAGCTTCCTTT. It codes for CASSHTLGERDTEASF.

About this clonotype: The conserved phenylalanine or tryptophan normally closing the CDR3 is absent here, so this likely arose from a read error. The chain employs TRBV20-1 and TRBJ2-2, with D unclear. This CDR3 has 12 residues. CDR1 DFQATT and CDR2 SNEGSKA come from the germline V gene (reference sequence). V was shortened by 8 bases and J by 2 bases, with 9 bases between the two germline ends. The CDR3 region has the DNA TGCAGTCTTGCTACCAACACCGGGGAGCTGTTTCCT. Translation gives CSLATNTGELFP.

The rearrangement uses TRBV5-1 and TRBJ2-3, with 13 bases lining up with TRBD2. Germline CDR1 and CDR2: SGHRS and YFSETQ. The ends lost 1 base at V and 15 bases at J; junction bases unmatched: 11. The CDR3 has 15 residues. As DNA, the CDR3 is TGCGCCAGCAGCTTGACTAGCGGGAGGGCAGATACGCGATATTTT. Protein product: CASSLTSGRADTRYF.

In this sample, this clonotype turned up many times. This chain connects TRBV18 to TRBJ2-3, with D perhaps TRBD1 (6 bases). The CDR3 runs to 15 residues. CDR1 and CDR2 from the germline V gene are KGHSH and LQKENI. V gave up 2 bases and J gave up 0 bases, with 9 bases separating them. The CDR3 bases are TGTGCCAGCTCACCAATGGGGGCCAGCACAGATACGCAGTATTTT. It translates to CASSPMGASTDTQYF.

This clonotype was seen many times. The CDR3 nucleotides are TGTGCCAGCAGCCAAGATCAAGGAAAAGCTTTCTTT. Protein product: CASSQDQGKAFF. This chain connects TRBV3-1 to TRBJ1-1; unclear D gene. V was cut by 0 bases and J by 9 bases, with 8 bases left in between. Germline CDR1 is LGHDT and CDR2 is YNNKEL (reference sequence). This CDR3 is 12 amino acids long.

As regards this clonotype: Possible read error: a much larger clone is one base away. The V gene is TRBV6-6, the J gene TRBJ1-1, with 8 bases identical to TRBD1. Germline V gene sequence: CDR1 MNHNY, CDR2 SVGAGI (reference sequence). The CDR3 spans 11 residues. CDR3: CTSSPRQGTFF. The CDR3 nucleotides are TGTACCAGCAGCCCGAGACAGGGGACTTTCTTT.

Many counts were recorded for this clonotype. The chain recombines TRBV2 with TRBJ2-5; D unclear. Trimming took 6 bases from V and 4 from J, leaving 6 bases between them. The CDR3 spans 11 residues. Germline assignment: CDR1 SNHLY and CDR2 FYNNEI. The CDR3 loop reads CASRSGETQYF. CDR3 coding DNA: TGTGCCAGCAGGTCGGGAGAGACCCAGTACTTC. The full variable domain, its missing parts supplied by reference TRBV2 and TRBJ2-5, is EPEVTQTPSHQVTQMGQEVILRCVPISNHLYFYWYRQILGQKVEFLVSFYNNEISEKSEIFDDQFSVERPDGSNFTLKIRSTKLEDSAMYFCASRSGETQYFGPGTRLLVL.

About this clonotype itself: A far larger clone is one base from this, pointing to a likely read error. The chain links TRBV6-5 to TRBJ2-1; 8 bases are shared with TRBD2. The germline V gene has CDR1 MNHEY and CDR2 SVGAGI. The length of the CDR3 is 16 residues. DNA of the CDR3: TGTGCCAGCAGTTATACGGGAGGGACACCCTACAGTGAGCAGTTCTTC. It yields the protein CASSYTGGTPYSEQFF.

This clonotype was observed at least ten times. V is TRBV20-1 and J is TRBJ1-1, with D possibly TRBD1 on 6 matching bases. Germline V gene sequence: CDR1 DFQATT, CDR2 SNEGSKA (reference sequence). Trimming pared 7 bases from V and 0 bases from J, leaving 18 bases between. This CDR3 is built from 15 residues. CDR3 loop: CSVLGGAPLNTEAFF. The CDR3 DNA sequence: TGCAGTGTTTTAGGGGGGGCCCCCTTGAACACTGAAGCTTTCTTT.

This clonotype was observed many times. The rearrangement links TRBV6-5 to TRBJ2-2; D not resolved. CDR1 MNHEY and CDR2 SVGAGI come from the germline V gene. This CDR3 region has 15 residues. The V and J ends lost 2 bases and 5 bases respectively, with 12 bases between them. The CDR3 loop is CASSYRVSPTGELFF. CDR3 coding DNA: TGTGCCAGCAGTTACAGGGTTAGCCCAACCGGGGAGCTGTTTTTT.

Points on this clonotype: This CDR3 fails to terminate in the conserved phenylalanine or tryptophan, so it likely reflects a read error. The gene calls are TRBV27 and TRBJ2-3; no definite D call. Germline V gives CDR1 MNHEY, CDR2 SMNVEV (reference sequence). The CDR3 extends over 14 amino acids. The CDR3 sequence: CASSLKSGTVTQYL. The CDR3, as DNA: TGTGCCAGCAGTTTGAAGTCCGGCACAGTTACGCAGTATCTT.

This clonotype was observed at least ten times. This chain uses TRBV20-1 with TRBJ2-1; 12 bases are a match to TRBD1. The V gene's germline CDR1 is DFQATT and CDR2 SNEGSKA (reference sequence). The trim removed 5 bases at V and 7 bases at J, leaving 6 bases unmatched. The CDR3 is 14 amino acids. CDR3 DNA sequence: TGCAGTGCTGGGGACAGGGGGCGCAGGAATGAGCAGTTCTTC. This codes for CSAGDRGRRNEQFF.

This clonotype was picked up many times. The chain carries TRBV28 and TRBJ1-5; 11 nucleotides line up with TRBD1. V lost 2 bases to trimming and J lost 5 bases; unmatched junction nucleotides: 2. Per the germline V gene, CDR1 is MDHEN and CDR2 is SYDVKM. This CDR3 has 15 residues. The CDR3, as DNA: TGTGCCAGCAGTTTAACGGGACAGGGGGATCAGCCCCAGCATTTT. Protein: CASSLTGQGDQPQHF.

This clonotype was found many times. The genes are TRBV29-1 and TRBJ1-1, with 9 nucleotides matching TRBD1. Germline lookup yields CDR1 SQVTM and CDR2 ANQGSEA. With V trimmed by 6 bases and J by 6 bases, 5 bases remained unmatched. This CDR3 comprises 12 residues. CDR3 in DNA: TGCAGCGTGCTACAGGGGGCCTCTGAAGCTTTCTTT. Translating gives CSVLQGASEAFF.